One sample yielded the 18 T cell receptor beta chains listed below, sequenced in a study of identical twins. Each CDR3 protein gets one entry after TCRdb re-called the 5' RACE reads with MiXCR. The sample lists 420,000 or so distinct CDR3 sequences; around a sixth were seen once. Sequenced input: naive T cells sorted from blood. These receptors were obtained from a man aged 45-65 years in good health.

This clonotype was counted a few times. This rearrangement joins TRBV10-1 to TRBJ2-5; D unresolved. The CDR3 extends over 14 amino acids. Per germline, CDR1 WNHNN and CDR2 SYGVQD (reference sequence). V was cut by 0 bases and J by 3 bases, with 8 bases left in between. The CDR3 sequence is CASSESTAKETQYF. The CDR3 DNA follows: TGCGCCAGCAGTGAGTCGACTGCGAAAGAGACCCAGTACTTC.

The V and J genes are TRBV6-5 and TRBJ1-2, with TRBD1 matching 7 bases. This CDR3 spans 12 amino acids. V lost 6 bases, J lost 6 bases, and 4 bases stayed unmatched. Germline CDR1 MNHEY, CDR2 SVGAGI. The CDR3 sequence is CASRATGDGYTF. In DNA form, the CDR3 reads TGTGCCAGCAGAGCAACAGGGGATGGCTACACCTTC.

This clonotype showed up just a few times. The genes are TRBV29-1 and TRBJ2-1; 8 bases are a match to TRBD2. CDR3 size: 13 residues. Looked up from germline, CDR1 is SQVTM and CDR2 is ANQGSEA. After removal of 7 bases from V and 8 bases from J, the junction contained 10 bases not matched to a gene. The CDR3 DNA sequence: TGCAGCGCCAGGCCTTCTAGCGGGCATGAGCAGTTCTTC. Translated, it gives CSARPSSGHEQFF.

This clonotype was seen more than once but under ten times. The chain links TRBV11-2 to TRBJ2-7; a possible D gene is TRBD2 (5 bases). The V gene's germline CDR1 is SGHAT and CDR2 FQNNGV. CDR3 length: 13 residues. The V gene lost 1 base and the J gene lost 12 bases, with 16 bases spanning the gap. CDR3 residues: CASSLVLSGIRYF. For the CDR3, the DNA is TGTGCCAGCAGCTTAGTCTTATCCGGGATTCGGTACTTC. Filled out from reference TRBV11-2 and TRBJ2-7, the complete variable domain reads EAGVAQSPRYKIIEKRQSVAFWCNPISGHATLYWYQQILGQGPKLLIQFQNNGVVDDSQLPKDRFSAERLKGVDSTLKIQPAKLEDSAVYLCASSLVLSGIRYFGPGTRLTVT.

The CDR3: CAISLTGDWTDTQYF. CDR3 bases: TGTGCCATCAGTTTGACAGGGGATTGGACAGATACGCAGTATTTT. V gene TRBV10-3 combines with J gene TRBJ2-3; 8 bases are a match to TRBD1. This CDR3 has 15 amino acids. Germline CDR1 and CDR2: ENHRY and SYGVKD. The trim removed 5 bases at V and 3 bases at J, leaving 7 bases unmatched.

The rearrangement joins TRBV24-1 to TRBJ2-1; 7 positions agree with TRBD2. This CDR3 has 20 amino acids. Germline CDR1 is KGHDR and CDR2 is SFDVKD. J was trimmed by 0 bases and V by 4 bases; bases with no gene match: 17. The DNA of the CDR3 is TGTGCCACCAGTGACCGAACTACGAGCGGGATGAGTAGCTCCTACAATGAGCAGTTCTTC. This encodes CATSDRTTSGMSSSYNEQFF.

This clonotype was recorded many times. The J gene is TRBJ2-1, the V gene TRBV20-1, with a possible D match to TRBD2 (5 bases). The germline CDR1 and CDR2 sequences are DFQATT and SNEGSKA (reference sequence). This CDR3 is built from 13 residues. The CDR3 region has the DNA TGCAGCACCGAGCGGCGGTCCTACAATGAGCAGTTCTTC. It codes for CSTERRSYNEQFF.

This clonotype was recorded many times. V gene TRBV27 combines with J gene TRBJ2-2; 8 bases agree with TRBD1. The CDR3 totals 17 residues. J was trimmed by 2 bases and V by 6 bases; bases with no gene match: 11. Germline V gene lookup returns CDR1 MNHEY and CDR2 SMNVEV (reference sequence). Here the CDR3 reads CASSLIGGQVNTGELFF. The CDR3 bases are TGTGCCAGCAGCCTTATCGGGGGACAGGTCAACACCGGGGAGCTGTTTTTT.

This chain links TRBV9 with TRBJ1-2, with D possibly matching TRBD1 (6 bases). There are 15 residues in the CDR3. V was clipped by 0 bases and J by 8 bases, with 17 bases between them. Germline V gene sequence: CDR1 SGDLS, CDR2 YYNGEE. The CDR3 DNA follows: TGTGCCAGCAGCGTAGCCCAAGGGGGAGGTGGCGGCTACACCTTC. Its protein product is CASSVAQGGGGGYTF.

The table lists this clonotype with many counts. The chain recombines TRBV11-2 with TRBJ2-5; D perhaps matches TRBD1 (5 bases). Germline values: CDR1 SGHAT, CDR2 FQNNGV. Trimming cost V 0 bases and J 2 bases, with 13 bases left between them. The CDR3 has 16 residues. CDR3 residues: CASSLDPQGIQETQYF. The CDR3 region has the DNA TGTGCCAGCAGCTTAGACCCCCAGGGAATACAAGAGACCCAGTACTTC.

CDR3 region: CATSAAAGLALDEQYF. Here the CDR3 DNA reads TGTGCCACCAGCGCCGCTGCGGGACTAGCGTTGGACGAGCAGTACTTC. The chain employs TRBV15 and TRBJ2-7; the match to TRBD2 covers 10 bases. This CDR3 is 16 amino acids long. Germline trimming cut 5 bases from V and 5 bases from J; bases unmatched to any gene: 12. Germline-derived CDR1 and CDR2 are LNHNV and YYDKDF (reference sequence).

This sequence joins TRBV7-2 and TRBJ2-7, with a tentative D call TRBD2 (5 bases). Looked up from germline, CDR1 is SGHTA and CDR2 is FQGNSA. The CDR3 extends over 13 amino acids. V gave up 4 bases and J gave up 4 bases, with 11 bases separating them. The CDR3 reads CASSSWTGYEQYF. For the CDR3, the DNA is TGTGCCAGCAGCTCCTGGACTGGGTACGAGCAGTACTTC.

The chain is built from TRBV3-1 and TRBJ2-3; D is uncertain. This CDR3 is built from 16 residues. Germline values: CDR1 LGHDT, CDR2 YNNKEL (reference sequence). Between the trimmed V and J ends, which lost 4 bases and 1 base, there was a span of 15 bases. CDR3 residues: CASSLGPLRGTDTQYF. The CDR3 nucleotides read TGTGCCAGCAGCCTGGGTCCCCTCCGGGGCACAGATACGCAGTATTTT.

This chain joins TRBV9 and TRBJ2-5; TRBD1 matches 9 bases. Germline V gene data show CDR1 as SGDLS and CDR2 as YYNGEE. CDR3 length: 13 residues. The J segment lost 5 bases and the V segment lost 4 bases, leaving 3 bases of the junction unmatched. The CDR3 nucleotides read TGTGCCAGCAGCAAAGGACAGGGGGAGACCCAGTACTTC. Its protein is CASSKGQGETQYF. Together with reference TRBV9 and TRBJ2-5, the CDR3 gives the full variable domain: DSGVTQTPKHLITATGQRVTLRCSPRSGDLSVYWYQQSLDQGLQFLIQYYNGEERAKGNILERFSAQQFPDLHSELNLSSLELGDSALYFCASSKGQGETQYFGPGTRLLVL.

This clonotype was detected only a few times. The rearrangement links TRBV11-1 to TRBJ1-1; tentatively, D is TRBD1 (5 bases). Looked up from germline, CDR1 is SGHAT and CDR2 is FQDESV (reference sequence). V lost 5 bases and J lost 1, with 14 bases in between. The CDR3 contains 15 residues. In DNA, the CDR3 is TGTGCCAGCAGCCTAACGGGACCCTCGAACACTGAAGCTTTCTTT. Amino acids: CASSLTGPSNTEAFF.

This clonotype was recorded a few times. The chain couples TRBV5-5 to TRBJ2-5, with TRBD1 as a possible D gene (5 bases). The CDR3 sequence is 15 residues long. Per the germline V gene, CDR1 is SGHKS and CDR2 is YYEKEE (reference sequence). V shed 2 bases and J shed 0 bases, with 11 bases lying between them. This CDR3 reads CASSFSDSYQETQYF. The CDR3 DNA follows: TGTGCCAGCAGCTTTTCAGACAGTTACCAAGAGACCCAGTACTTC.

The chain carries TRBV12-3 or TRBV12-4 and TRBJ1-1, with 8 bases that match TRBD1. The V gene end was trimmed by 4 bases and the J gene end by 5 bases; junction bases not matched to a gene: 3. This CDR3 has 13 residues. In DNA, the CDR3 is TGTGCCAGCAGTTCCGACAGGGGAACTGAAGCTTTCTTT. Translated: CASSSDRGTEAFF.

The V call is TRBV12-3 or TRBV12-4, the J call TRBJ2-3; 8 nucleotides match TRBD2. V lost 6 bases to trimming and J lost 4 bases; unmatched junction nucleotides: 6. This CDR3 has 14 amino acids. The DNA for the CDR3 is TGTGCCAGCAGGCCCAGCGGGAGCTCAGATACGCAGTATTTT. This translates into CASRPSGSSDTQYF.